Listed below are T cell receptor beta chains from one sample, sequenced in a study of cytotoxic CD8 clonotypes in ibrutinib-treated CLL. Only in-frame clones appear in the TCRdb table, and some are missing; sequencing was by immunoSEQ multiplex PCR. The sample yields some 150,000 clones, approximately 77% seen once. The specimen was PBMCs, collected after 12 months of ibrutinib treatment. These receptors all come from a human donor with chronic lymphocytic leukemia. Both conserved end residues are part of each CDR3. The order of the fields is D gene, V gene, J gene, clone size, CDR3 DNA, CDR3 protein. A D gene is named only where the DNA matches it firmly. The size entry is marked missing in some rows and otherwise reads once, few, many or a size class.

>TRBD1|TRBV5-1|TRBJ2-6|-
TGCGCCAGCAGCACGTCGGGACAGGGCTCTGGGGCCAACGTCCTGACTTTC
CASSTSGQGSGANVLTF
>TRBD1|TRBV6-5|TRBJ1-2|many
TGTGCCTCTACTCCCGGGACAGGGCGTGGGGGCTACACCTTC
CASTPGTGRGGYTF
>-|TRBV15|TRBJ1-2|-
TGTGCCACCAGCAGAGATTCTCGGGGGGGCGTTGGCTATGGCTACACCTTC
CATSRDSRGGVGYGYTF
>-|TRBV11-1|TRBJ1-6|-
TGTGCCAGCAGCTTAGAACAGGGACGTGGTTCACCCCTCCACTTT
CASSLEQGRGSPLHF
>-|TRBV29-1|TRBJ1-2|few
TGCAGCGTTTCGGCGGGACTCTATGGCTACACCTTC
CSVSAGLYGYTF
>-|TRBV7-9|TRBJ1-1|-
TGTGCCAGCAGCATTCGGACCCTGAACACTGAAGCTTTCTTT
CASSIRTLNTEAFF
>TRBD2|TRBV9|TRBJ2-3|-
TGTGCCAGCAGCGAGGGAAGCGGGAGATTAGATACGCAGTATTTT
CASSEGSGRLDTQYF
>-|TRBV7-2|TRBJ2-5|-
TGTGCCAGCAGCCGAGGTCCTTATCAAGAGACCCAGTACTTC
CASSRGPYQETQYF
>-|TRBV6-5|TRBJ2-7|-
TGTGCCAGCAGTTCCCCGCGATGGAGCTACGAGCAGTACTTC
CASSSPRWSYEQYF
>TRBD2|TRBV7-3|TRBJ2-5|-
TGTGCCAGCAGCTTAATGGGACTAGGAGAAGAGACCCAGTACTTC
CASSLMGLGEETQYF
>-|TRBV28|TRBJ1-2|-
TGTGCCAGCAGTTTCTTTCGAAGGGACGGCTACACCTTC
CASSFFRRDGYTF
>-|TRBV28|TRBJ2-2|few
TGTGCCAGTCATCTTGGCATGAACACCGGGGAGCTGTTTTTT
CASHLGMNTGELFF
>-|TRBV11-1|TRBJ2-7|-
TGTGCCAGCAGCGGGGGCAACGAGCAGTACTTC
CASSGGNEQYF
>TRBD1|TRBV5-1|TRBJ2-7|-
TGCGCCAGCAGAGTGGACAGGCCCCTTTGGTACGAGCAGTACTTC
CASRVDRPLWYEQYF
>TRBD2|TRBV6-7|TRBJ2-3|-
TGTGCCAGCAGTTACCCGGGACTAGCGGGGAGAGATACGCAGTATTTT
CASSYPGLAGRDTQYF
>TRBD1|TRBV10-3|TRBJ1-4|few
TGTGCCATCAAGCAGGGGGCGATGGAAAAACTGTTTTTT
CAIKQGAMEKLFF
>-|TRBV7-2|TRBJ2-7|-
TGTGCCAGCAGCTTAGGGGCTCGGCAGGGCTACGAGCAGTACTTC
CASSLGARQGYEQYF
>-|TRBV28|TRBJ1-3|-
TGTGCCAGCACGGGGACTGGAAACACCATATATTTT
CASTGTGNTIYF
>-|TRBV30|TRBJ2-4|once
TGTGCCTCCCGTGGCAGGGGCCTAGCCAAAAACATTCAGTACTTC
CASRGRGLAKNIQYF
>-|TRBV13|TRBJ2-7|-
TGTGCCAGCAGAACCCGGGACCGCTCCTACGAGCAGTACTTC
CASRTRDRSYEQYF
>TRBD1|TRBV28|TRBJ1-2|-
TGTGCCAGCACCCGGACAGGTTCTAACTATGGCTACACCTTC
CASTRTGSNYGYTF
>TRBD2|TRBV6-4|TRBJ2-1|-
TGTGCCAGCAGTGACTCTGGCGGGGGGGCCTACAATGAGCAGTTCTTC
CASSDSGGGAYNEQFF
>TRBD2|TRBV6-5|TRBJ2-2|-
TGTGCCAGCACCCTAGCGGGGAGCACCGGGGAGCTGTTTTTT
CASTLAGSTGELFF
>-|TRBV5-1|TRBJ1-4|-
TGCGCCAGCAGCTTATTGGGGAGAAGTGAAGAAAAACTGTTTTTT
CASSLLGRSEEKLFF
>TRBD1|TRBV6-5|TRBJ2-7|-
TGTGCCAGCAGCAGGGGGCCGGTCTACGAGCAGTACTTC
CASSRGPVYEQYF
>-|TRBV5-4|TRBJ2-1|-
TGTGCCAGCAGCTTTGATCGGAACAATGAGCAGTTCTTC
CASSFDRNNEQFF
>TRBD1|TRBV5-4|TRBJ2-7|-
TGTGCCAGCAGCTCCCACCCGGGACAGGGCTACGAGCAGTACTTC
CASSSHPGQGYEQYF
>-|TRBV27|TRBJ1-4|once
TGTGCCAGCAGTAACTACCCAGCAACTAATGAAAAACTGTTTTTT
CASSNYPATNEKLFF
>-|TRBV6-5|TRBJ2-7|-
TGTGCCAGCAGTTACTCGACCCAGTCCTACGAGCAGTACTTC
CASSYSTQSYEQYF
>-|TRBV7-6|TRBJ1-1|-
TGTGCCAGCAAGCAGCAACCGAACACTGAAGCTTTCTTT
CASKQQPNTEAFF
>-|TRBV29-1|TRBJ2-3|-
TGCAGCGGAGGACAGATTACAGATACGCAGTATTTT
CSGGQITDTQYF
>TRBD1|TRBV7-2|TRBJ1-1|-
TGTGCCAGCAGCTCGACCGGGACAGGGGAGTTGCGGGTGAACACTGAAGCTTTCTTT
CASSSTGTGELRVNTEAFF
>TRBD1|TRBV4-1|TRBJ1-1|-
TGCGCCAGCAGCCTCCGGGACAGGGCCTCCCGAGGGGTGAACACTGAAGCTTTCTTT
CASSLRDRASRGVNTEAFF
>TRBD1|TRBV10-3|TRBJ1-2|-
TGTGCCAGCAGTTACCCCGGGACAGGGGGCGCTTATGGCTACACCTTC
CASSYPGTGGAYGYTF
>TRBD1|TRBV18|TRBJ1-5|-
TGTGCCAGCTCTCCAACGGGACAGGGTCCCAATCAGCCCCAGCATTTT
CASSPTGQGPNQPQHF
>TRBD1|TRBV4-1|TRBJ2-7|-
TGCGCCAGCAGCCGCCGCACAGGGGTCTTTTACGAGCAGTACTTC
CASSRRTGVFYEQYF
>-|TRBV7-2|TRBJ2-3|-
TGTGCCAGCAGCTTAGCGGGCGGGTTGGATACGCAGTATTTT
CASSLAGGLDTQYF
>TRBD1|TRBV18|TRBJ2-3|-
TGTGCCAGCTCACCTAGACAGGGGAACACAGATACGCAGTATTTT
CASSPRQGNTDTQYF
>TRBD1|TRBV28|TRBJ2-7|few
TGTGCCGCGACAGGGGGCTTTCTGCGGGAGCAGTACTTC
CAATGGFLREQYF
>-|TRBV4-1|TRBJ1-3|-
TGCGCCAGCAGCCAGGGGGACCCTTCTGGAAACACCATATATTTT
CASSQGDPSGNTIYF
>-|TRBV15|TRBJ1-1|-
TGTGCCACCAGTCCTCATCCCTTTACACGACTCGAGATGAACACTGAAGCTTTCTTT
CATSPHPFTRLEMNTEAFF
>TRBD2|TRBV19|TRBJ2-1|-
TGTGCCAGTAGACAACTAGCGGGGGACTACAATGAGCAGTTCTTC
CASRQLAGDYNEQFF
>TRBD2|TRBV4-3|TRBJ2-5|once
TGCGCCAGCAGCCCATCCCCGGGACTAGCGGGGCGCCTCCAAGAGACCCAGTACTTC
CASSPSPGLAGRLQETQYF
>TRBD2|TRBV27|TRBJ2-6|-
TGTGCCAGCAGTTATAGCGGGGCAGCTGGGGCCAACGTCCTGACTTTC
CASSYSGAAGANVLTF
>TRBD1|TRBV5-5|TRBJ2-3|-
TGTGCCAGCAGCTTGGTGGCAGGGGGCTCGAATACGCAGTATTTT
CASSLVAGGSNTQYF
>-|TRBV6-5|TRBJ1-2|-
TGTGCCAGCAGTTCGGGATTGGGGAACTATGGCTACACCTTC
CASSSGLGNYGYTF
>-|TRBV19|TRBJ1-6|-
TGTGCCAGTAGTATTCAGGGTGTAAGTAATTCACCCCTCCACTTT
CASSIQGVSNSPLHF
>TRBD1|TRBV5-4|TRBJ2-7|-
TGTGCCAGCAGCTTGGGGGCCCCGGGACAGGGGTCCTACGAGCAGTACTTC
CASSLGAPGQGSYEQYF
>-|TRBV6-5|TRBJ1-2|few
TGTGCCAGCAGTTACTCGAAGTTCTATGGCTACACCTTC
CASSYSKFYGYTF
>TRBD2|TRBV27|TRBJ2-3|-
TGTGCCAGCAGTAACGCGGGGGGGCTTGCAGATACGCAGTATTTT
CASSNAGGLADTQYF
>-|TRBV6-6|TRBJ1-4|few
TGTGCCAGCACTCCGGCCGGATCCGAAAAACTGTTTTTT
CASTPAGSEKLFF
>TRBD2|TRBV2|TRBJ2-7|-
TGTGCCAGCAGTGAAGGGACTAGCGGGAGTCTCGGGGAGCAGTACTTC
CASSEGTSGSLGEQYF
>TRBD2|TRBV6-1|TRBJ2-7|-
TGTGCCAGCAGTGAAGCCCGGGGGGCCTACGAGCAGTACTTC
CASSEARGAYEQYF
>-|TRBV7-6|TRBJ2-1|once
TGTGCCAGCAGCTTAGTAGTCGGGCTAGCGAAGGCCAATGAGCAGTTCTTC
CASSLVVGLAKANEQFF